Listed below are T cell receptor beta chains from one sample, sequenced in a study of T cell responses to AZD1222 COVID-19 vaccine. The protocol was immunoSEQ multiplex PCR, while the TCRdb copy is restricted to in-frame clones and leaves out a portion. Among fewer than 150,000 clones listed, around four fifths were seen once. The input for sequencing was peripheral blood, taken on day 0 of AZD1222 vaccination. These receptors originate from an adult in good health. Each CDR3 is given with its conserved first and last residue. Fields, in order: D gene, J gene, V gene, CDR3 DNA, CDR3 protein. A D gene is named only where the DNA matches it firmly.

>TRBD1|TRBJ2-5|TRBV6-5
TGTGCCAGCAGTTACCATAGACAGGGAGAGACCCAGTACTTC
CASSYHRQGETQYF
>-|TRBJ1-2|TRBV6-5
TGTGCCAGCAGTTATGAATTGCAGGGAAGACTGGGGGGCTACACCTTC
CASSYELQGRLGGYTF
>-|TRBJ1-5|TRBV6-5
TGTGCCAGCACCTCCCGGGACAATCAGCCCCAGCATTTT
CASTSRDNQPQHF
>-|TRBJ1-5|TRBV28
TGTGCCAGCAGTTTCCTAGGGCTCAATCAGCCCCAGCATTTT
CASSFLGLNQPQHF
>-|TRBJ2-7|TRBV5-4
TGTGCCAGCTCCAGGGGAACCCCCTACGAGCAGTACTTC
CASSRGTPYEQYF
>TRBD1|TRBJ2-7|TRBV5-1
TGCGCCAGCAGCCAGACTCCGGGACAGGGCTACTACGAGCAGTACTTC
CASSQTPGQGYYEQYF
>-|TRBJ1-5|TRBV27
TGTGCCAGCAGTCCAGGGGTTGCCCCCAATCAGCCCCAGCATTTT
CASSPGVAPNQPQHF
>-|TRBJ1-1|TRBV5-6
TGTGCCAGCAGCTTCATAAGAGGGACCCAGAACACTGAAGCTTTCTTT
CASSFIRGTQNTEAFF
>-|TRBJ1-6|TRBV7-9
TGTGCCAGCAGCTTAGGGTCAGTCTCCTATAATTCACCCCTCCACTTT
CASSLGSVSYNSPLHF
>-|TRBJ2-5|TRBV6-5
TGTGCCAGCAAGCGGGCTGGGGGGGAGACCCAGTACTTC
CASKRAGGETQYF
>-|TRBJ2-1|TRBV7-2
TGTGCCAGCAGCTTAACAGGCAACTCCTACAATGAGCAGTTCTTC
CASSLTGNSYNEQFF
>-|TRBJ2-7|TRBV7-8
TGTGCCAGCAGCCCTAGACCCTCCTACGAGCAGTACTTC
CASSPRPSYEQYF
>-|TRBJ2-7|TRBV6-6
TGTGCCAGCAGTGGGGGAGGTTCCACTTACGAGCAGTACTTC
CASSGGGSTYEQYF
>-|TRBJ1-2|TRBV28
TGTGCCAGCAGTTTATGGACCAGGGTACGCAACTATGGCTACACCTTC
CASSLWTRVRNYGYTF